Below, 2 T cell receptor beta chains from the same sample are listed, as sequenced in a study of OX40 agonist ivuxolimab in advanced cancers. Only in-frame clones appear in the TCRdb table, and some are missing; sequencing was by immunoSEQ multiplex PCR. The sample holds approximately 57,000 clones, 83% seen once. Specimen: CD4+ or CD8+ T cells sorted from blood, collected in a trial of the OX40 agonist ivuxolimab. These receptors were taken from an adult with an advanced solid tumor such as melanoma, head and neck, liver or kidney cancer.

The gene calls are TRBV28 and TRBJ1-4; TRBD1 matches at 9 bases. Germline V gene data show CDR1 as MDHEN and CDR2 as SYDVKM. The CDR3 runs to 16 residues. V shed 3 bases and J 2 bases; nucleotides not matched to a gene: 4. The chain's CDR3 is CASSLTGTGTNEKLFF. DNA for the CDR3: TGTGCCAGCAGTTTGACCGGGACAGGGACTAATGAAAAACTGTTTTTT.

The rearrangement links TRBV7-3 to TRBJ2-1; 8 nucleotides match TRBD2. The germline gives CDR1 SGHTA, CDR2 FQGTGA. The CDR3 spans 18 residues. With V trimmed by 2 bases and J by 2 bases, 11 bases remained unmatched. CDR3: CASSLGWGGGLAYNEQFF. The CDR3 nucleotides read TGTGCCAGCAGCTTAGGGTGGGGCGGGGGACTAGCCTACAATGAGCAGTTCTTC.